The present T cell receptor (beta chain) was sequenced within a study of T cell clonotyping in hematopoietic cell transplantation. This clone was detected once. The antigen is not known. Findings and limits, study-wide: After transplant, recipient diversity fell while pathologically expanded clonotypes grew through day 180. Graft donor and pretransplant recipient Inverse Simpson Index values predicted broader posttransplant TCR diversity.

Documented time point: recipient sample about 28 days before transplant, after cytoreduction. Some clones are missing from TCRdb's copy, which holds only in-frame ones; the method was immunoSEQ multiplex PCR. The sample shows about 10,000 clones, around 87% of them seen only once. The CDR3 has 13 amino acids. J gave up 5 bases and V 4 bases, and 5 bases lay outside the gene matches. From germline, CDR1 is MDHEN and CDR2 SYDVKM. The chain recombines TRBV28 with TRBJ2-7, with TRBD1 identical over 7 bases. The receptor comes from a woman in her forties or fifties with chronic myeloid leukemia. Some clones in this sample may be carry-over from other donors' samples. Sequenced here: peripheral blood mononuclear cells, sampled before stem cell transplant. The DNA for the CDR3 is TGTGCCAGCAGTTCTACAGGGGACGACGAGCAGTACTTC. This sequence encodes CASSSTGDDEQYF.